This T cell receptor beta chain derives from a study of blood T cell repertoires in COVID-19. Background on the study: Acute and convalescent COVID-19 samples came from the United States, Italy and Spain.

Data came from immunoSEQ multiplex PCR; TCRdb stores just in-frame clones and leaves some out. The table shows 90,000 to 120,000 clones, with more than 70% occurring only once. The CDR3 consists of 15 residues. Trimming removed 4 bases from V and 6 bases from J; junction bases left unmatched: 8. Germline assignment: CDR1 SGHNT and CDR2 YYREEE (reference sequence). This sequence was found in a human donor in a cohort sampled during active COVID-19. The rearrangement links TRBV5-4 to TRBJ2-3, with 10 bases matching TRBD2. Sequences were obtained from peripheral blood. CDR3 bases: TGTGCCAGCAGCCGGTCTAGCGGGAGAACCGATACGCAGTATTTT. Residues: CASSRSSGRTDTQYF.